The TCR beta chain under discussion was sequenced for a study of blood T cell repertoires in COVID-19. Study-wide context: The study drew acute and convalescent COVID-19 samples from the United States, Italy and Spain.

The method was immunoSEQ multiplex PCR; TCRdb's version includes in-frame clones alone and lacks a portion of them. The repertoire holds over 80,000 clones, with 91% as singletons. The CDR3 covers 14 residues. Germline CDR1 SGHNT, CDR2 YYREEE (reference sequence). V lost 0 bases to trimming and J lost 2 bases, with 8 bases between them. The source material was peripheral blood. The receptor comes from a human donor with active COVID-19. The donor label of this sample is uncertain. The chain couples TRBV5-4 to TRBJ2-5; D gene ambiguous. The CDR3 coding sequence is TGTGCCAGCAGCTTGGAGCAGACTCAAGAGACCCAGTACTTC. The encoded protein is CASSLEQTQETQYF.